The following is a T cell receptor beta chain sequence with its context. Its antigen is unidentified. The length of the CDR3 is 14 residues. Germline CDR1 SGHRS, CDR2 YFSETQ. V gave up 7 bases and J gave up 5 bases; unmatched junction bases: 10. The data were taken from a study of cytomegalovirus exposure and HLA in healthy donors. Study-wide results and caveats: TRBV6-2, TRBV6-3 and some other V segments were unresolvable in 87-base-pair reads. Association of a missense DCLRE1C variant with TCR beta V- and J-gene trimming was reported in a later analysis. Researchers catalogued about 160 TCR beta chains as cytomegalovirus-associated. Across donors, sequencing depth was assumed by presence/absence analyses to be roughly uniform.

PCR involved 60 Vbeta and 13 Jbeta primers. Some clones are missing from TCRdb's copy, which holds only in-frame ones; the method was immunoSEQ multiplex PCR. Of around 130,000 clones listed, around 71% are singletons. Sequencing used PBMCs. V is TRBV5-1 and J is TRBJ2-5; 8 bases fit TRBD2. This TCR came from a woman between 55 and 75 years old in good health and CMV-seropositive. The CDR3 DNA follows: TGCGCCAGCTGGTTAACGGGGGGGATGGAGACCCAGTACTTC. This gives the protein CASWLTGGMETQYF.